This section outlines one TCR beta chain sequence together with its context. Its antigen is undetermined. These data originate in a study of T cell repertoires in cytomegalovirus infection. The germline V and J ends were trimmed by 8 bases and 2 bases, with 12 bases remaining between them. The V gene's germline CDR1 is MGHRA and CDR2 YSYEKL. This CDR3 spans 13 amino acids. Using its own MiXCR run on the reads, TCRdb lists one record per CDR3 protein. This table holds roughly 170,000 distinct CDR3 sequences, about a fifth found once. This TCR was recovered from a human donor in good health (CMV status not recorded). Some clones in this sample may be carry-over from other donors' samples. V is TRBV4-1 and J is TRBJ1-1, with D perhaps TRBD1 (6 bases). The source material was CD8+ T cells from cultured PBMCs, sampled from culture after CMV antigen stimulation. CDR3: CASGATGNTEAFF. In nucleotides, the CDR3 is TGCGCCAGCGGCGCGACAGGCAACACTGAAGCTTTCTTT.